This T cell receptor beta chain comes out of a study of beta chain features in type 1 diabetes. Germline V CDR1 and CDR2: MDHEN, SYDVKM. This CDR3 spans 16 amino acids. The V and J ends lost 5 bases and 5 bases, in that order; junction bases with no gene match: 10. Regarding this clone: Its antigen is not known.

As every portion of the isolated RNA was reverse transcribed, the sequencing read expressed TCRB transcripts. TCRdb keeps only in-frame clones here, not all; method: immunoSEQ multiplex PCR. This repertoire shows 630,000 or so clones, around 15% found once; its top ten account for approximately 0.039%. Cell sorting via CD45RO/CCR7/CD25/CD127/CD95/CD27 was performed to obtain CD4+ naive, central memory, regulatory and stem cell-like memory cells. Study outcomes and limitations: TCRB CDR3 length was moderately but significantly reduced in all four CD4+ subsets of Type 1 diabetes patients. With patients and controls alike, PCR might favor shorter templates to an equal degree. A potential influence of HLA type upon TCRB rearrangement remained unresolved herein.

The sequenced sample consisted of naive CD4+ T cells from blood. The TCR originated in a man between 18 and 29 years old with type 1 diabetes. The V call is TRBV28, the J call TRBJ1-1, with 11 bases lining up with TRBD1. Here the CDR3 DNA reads TGTGCCAGCAGTCCCCTCGGACAGGGGGCGCTGACTGAAGCTTTCTTT. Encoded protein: CASSPLGQGALTEAFF.